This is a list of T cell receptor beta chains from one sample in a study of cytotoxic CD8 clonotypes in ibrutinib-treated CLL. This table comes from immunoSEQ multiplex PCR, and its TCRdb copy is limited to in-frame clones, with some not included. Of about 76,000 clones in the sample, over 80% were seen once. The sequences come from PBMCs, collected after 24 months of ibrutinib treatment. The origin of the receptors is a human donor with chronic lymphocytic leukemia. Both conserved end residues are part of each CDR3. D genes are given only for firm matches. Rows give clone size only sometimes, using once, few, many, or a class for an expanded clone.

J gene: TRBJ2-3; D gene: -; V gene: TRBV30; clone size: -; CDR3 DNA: TGTGCCTGGAGTGGAGGCGGGACGGGAGATACGCAGTATTTT; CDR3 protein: CAWSGGGTGDTQYF
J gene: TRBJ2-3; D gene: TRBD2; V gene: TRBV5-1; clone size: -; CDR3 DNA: TGCGCCAGCCGAGGGACTAGCGGGATTCCAGATACGCAGTATTTT; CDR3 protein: CASRGTSGIPDTQYF
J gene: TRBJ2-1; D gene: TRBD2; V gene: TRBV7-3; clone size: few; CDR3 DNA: TGTGCCAGCAGCTTATCCGGGACTAGTGTTTATGAGCAGTTCTTC; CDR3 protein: CASSLSGTSVYEQFF
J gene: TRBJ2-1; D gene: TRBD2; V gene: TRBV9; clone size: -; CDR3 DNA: TGTGCCAGCAGCGACTCCGCGAGCGGGAGGCAAAGAGACAATGAGCAGTTCTTC; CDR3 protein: CASSDSASGRQRDNEQFF
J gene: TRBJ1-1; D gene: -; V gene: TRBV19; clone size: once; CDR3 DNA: TGTGCCAGTAGTTCCGATTACACTGAAGCTTTCTTT; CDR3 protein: CASSSDYTEAFF
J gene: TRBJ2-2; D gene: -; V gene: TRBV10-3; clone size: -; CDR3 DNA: TGTGCCATCAGTGAGCCGAGATTCGGGAACACCGGGGAGCTGTTTTTT; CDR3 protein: CAISEPRFGNTGELFF
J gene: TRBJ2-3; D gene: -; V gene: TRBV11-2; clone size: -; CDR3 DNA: TGTGCCAGCAGCTCCAGGGGGAGGGCCGTAAATACGCAGTATTTT; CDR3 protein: CASSSRGRAVNTQYF
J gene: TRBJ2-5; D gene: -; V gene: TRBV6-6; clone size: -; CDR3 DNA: TGTGCCAGCAGTTACCGGAGCCTCCAAGAGACCCAGTACTTC; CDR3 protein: CASSYRSLQETQYF
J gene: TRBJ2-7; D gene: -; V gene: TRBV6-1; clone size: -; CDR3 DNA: TGTGCCAGCAGACGAGAGGTTGACGGGACCTACGAGCAGTACTTC; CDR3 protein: CASRREVDGTYEQYF
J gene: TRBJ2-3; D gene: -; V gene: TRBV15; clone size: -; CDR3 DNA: TGTGCCACCAGCAGAGCGACTCACACAGATACGCAGTATTTT; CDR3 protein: CATSRATHTDTQYF
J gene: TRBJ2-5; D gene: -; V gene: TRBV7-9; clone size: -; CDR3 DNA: TGTGCCAGCAGCTGGGATCAAGAGACCCAGTACTTC; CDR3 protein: CASSWDQETQYF
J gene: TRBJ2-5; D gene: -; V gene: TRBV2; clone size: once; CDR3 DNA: TGTGCCAGCAACCCGGGGCAAGAGACCCAGTACTTC; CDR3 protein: CASNPGQETQYF
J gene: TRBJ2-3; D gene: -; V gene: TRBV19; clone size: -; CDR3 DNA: TGTGCCAGTAGTGGGGGACTCTTCACAGATACGCAGTATTTT; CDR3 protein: CASSGGLFTDTQYF
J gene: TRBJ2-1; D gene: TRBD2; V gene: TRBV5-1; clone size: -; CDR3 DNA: TGCGCCAGCAGAGTGACTAGCCTCAATGAGCAGTTCTTC; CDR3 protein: CASRVTSLNEQFF
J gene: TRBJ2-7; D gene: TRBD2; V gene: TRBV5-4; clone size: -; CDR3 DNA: TGTGCCAGCAGCTTGGATCCTAGCGGGAGCTACGAGCAGTACTTC; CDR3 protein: CASSLDPSGSYEQYF
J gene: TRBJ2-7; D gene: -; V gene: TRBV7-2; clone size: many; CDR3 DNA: TGTGCCAGCAGCCCCGGGCAGGAGTTCTACGAGCAGTACTTC; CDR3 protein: CASSPGQEFYEQYF
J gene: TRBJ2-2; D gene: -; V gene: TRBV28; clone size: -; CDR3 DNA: TGTGCCAGCAGGACGACAGGCACCGGGGAGCTGTTTTTT; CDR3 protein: CASRTTGTGELFF
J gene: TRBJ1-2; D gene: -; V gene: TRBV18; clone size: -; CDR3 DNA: TGTGCCAGCTCAAATTACGGGACTCCTAGCGGTGGCTACACCTTC; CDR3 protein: CASSNYGTPSGGYTF
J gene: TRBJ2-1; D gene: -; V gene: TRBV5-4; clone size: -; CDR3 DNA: TGTGCCAGCAGCGTATTTAATGAGCAGTTCTTC; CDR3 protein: CASSVFNEQFF
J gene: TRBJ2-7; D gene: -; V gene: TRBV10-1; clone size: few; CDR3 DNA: TGCGCCAGCAGTGACTCGTTCTACGAGCAGTACTTC; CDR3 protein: CASSDSFYEQYF
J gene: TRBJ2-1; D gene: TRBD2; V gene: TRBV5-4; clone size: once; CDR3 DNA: TGTGCCAGCAGCCGCGAGTTAAGGACTAGCGAGCAGTTCTTC; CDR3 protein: CASSRELRTSEQFF
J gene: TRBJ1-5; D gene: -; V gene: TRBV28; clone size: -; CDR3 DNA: TGTGCCAGCAGACAGGGTACGCAGCCCCAGCATTTT; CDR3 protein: CASRQGTQPQHF
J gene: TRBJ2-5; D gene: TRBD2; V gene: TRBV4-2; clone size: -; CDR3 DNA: TGTGCCAGCAGCCAAGGGACTAGCGGGACTGAGACCCAGTACTTC; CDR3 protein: CASSQGTSGTETQYF
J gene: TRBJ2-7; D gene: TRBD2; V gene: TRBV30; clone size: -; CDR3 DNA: TGTGCCTGGAGCCCTTTTAGGGCTAGCGGGACATCCTACGAGCAGTACTTC; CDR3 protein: CAWSPFRASGTSYEQYF
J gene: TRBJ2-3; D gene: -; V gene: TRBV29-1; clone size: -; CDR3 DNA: TGCAGCGTTGAGGAAAGCGGGTCCACAGATACGCAGTATTTT; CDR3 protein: CSVEESGSTDTQYF
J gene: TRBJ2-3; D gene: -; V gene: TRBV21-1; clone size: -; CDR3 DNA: TGTGCCAGCAGCAACTTCTCTCGGGACAGGGTTAAAGATACGCAGTATTTT; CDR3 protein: CASSNFSRDRVKDTQYF
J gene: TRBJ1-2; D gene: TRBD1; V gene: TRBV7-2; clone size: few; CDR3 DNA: TGTGCCAGCAGACTCACAGGGGGAGGAGGCTACACCTTC; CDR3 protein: CASRLTGGGGYTF
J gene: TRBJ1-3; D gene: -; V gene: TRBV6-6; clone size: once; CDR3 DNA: TGTGCCAGCAGCCGCTCTGGGGTAGACACCATATATTTT; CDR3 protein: CASSRSGVDTIYF
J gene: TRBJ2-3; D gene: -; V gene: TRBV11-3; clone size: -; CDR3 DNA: TGTGCCAGCAGCTTAGGAGCCTCAACAGATACGCAGTATTTT; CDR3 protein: CASSLGASTDTQYF
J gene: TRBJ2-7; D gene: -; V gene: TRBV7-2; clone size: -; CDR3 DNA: TGTGCCAGCAGCGTCACGGGACCGCTGAGCTCCTACGAGCAGTACTTC; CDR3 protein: CASSVTGPLSSYEQYF
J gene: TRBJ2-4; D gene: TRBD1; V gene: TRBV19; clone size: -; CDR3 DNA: TGTGCCAGTAGTCGACAGGGGGCCAAAAACATTCAGTACTTC; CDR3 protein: CASSRQGAKNIQYF
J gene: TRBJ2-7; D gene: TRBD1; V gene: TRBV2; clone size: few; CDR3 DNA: TGTGCCAGCAGTGAAAGGGACAGGGGTATCGAGCAGTACTTC; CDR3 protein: CASSERDRGIEQYF
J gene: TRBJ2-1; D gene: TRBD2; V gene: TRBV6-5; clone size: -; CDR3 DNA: TGTGCCAGCAGTTACTCGGGAGGGCACTACAATGAGCAGTTCTTC; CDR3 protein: CASSYSGGHYNEQFF
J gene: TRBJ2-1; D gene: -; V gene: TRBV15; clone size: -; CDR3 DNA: TGTGCCACCAGCGGGCGACCGGGAATCTCCTACAATGAGCAGTTCTTC; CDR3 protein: CATSGRPGISYNEQFF
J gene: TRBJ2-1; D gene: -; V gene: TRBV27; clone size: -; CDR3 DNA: TGTGCCAGCAGTCTTACACCCCTGGGCCAATTGAATGAGCAGTTCTTC; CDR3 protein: CASSLTPLGQLNEQFF
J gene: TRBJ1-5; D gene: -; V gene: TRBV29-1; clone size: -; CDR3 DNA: TGCAGCGTGGGGGCCAGCACCAATCAGCCCCAGCATTTT; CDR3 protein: CSVGASTNQPQHF
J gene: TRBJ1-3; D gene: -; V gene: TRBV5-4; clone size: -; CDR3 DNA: TGTGCCAGCAGCCTACGGCCCGCTGGATCTGGAAACACCATATATTTT; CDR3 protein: CASSLRPAGSGNTIYF
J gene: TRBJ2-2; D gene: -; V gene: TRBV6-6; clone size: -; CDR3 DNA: TGTGCCAGCAGTTACGTCCAGGGGGGCACCGGGGAGCTGTTTTTT; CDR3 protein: CASSYVQGGTGELFF
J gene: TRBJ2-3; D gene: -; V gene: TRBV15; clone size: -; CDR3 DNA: TGTGCCACCGGGGTAGAACGGACTAGCACAGATACGCAGTATTTT; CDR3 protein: CATGVERTSTDTQYF
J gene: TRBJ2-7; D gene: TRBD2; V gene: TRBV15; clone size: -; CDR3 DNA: TGTGCCACCAGCCCTCTCCCTGGGACTAGCGGTTACGAGCAGTACTTC; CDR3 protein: CATSPLPGTSGYEQYF
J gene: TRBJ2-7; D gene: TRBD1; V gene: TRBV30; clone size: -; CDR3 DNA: TGTGCCTGGGGGCTCTGGGGACAGGGGGCTTTGAGGCAGTACTTC; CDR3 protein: CAWGLWGQGALRQYF
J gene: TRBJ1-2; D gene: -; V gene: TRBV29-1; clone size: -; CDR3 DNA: TGCAGCGTTGACGGCCAGGGAAGCTCTGGCTACACCTTC; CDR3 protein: CSVDGQGSSGYTF
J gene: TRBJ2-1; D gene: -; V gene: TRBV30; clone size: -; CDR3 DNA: TGTGCCTGGAGTGCTTTGAGCTCCTACAATGAGCAGTTCTTC; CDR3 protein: CAWSALSSYNEQFF
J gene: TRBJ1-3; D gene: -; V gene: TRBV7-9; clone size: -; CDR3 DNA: TGTGCCAGCAGCCAGGGATTGGGGGTCGTGGGAAACACCATATATTTT; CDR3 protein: CASSQGLGVVGNTIYF
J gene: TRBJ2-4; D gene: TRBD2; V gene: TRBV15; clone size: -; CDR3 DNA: TGTGCCACCAGCAGTGGTAGCGGGGGAGCCTATGAAGCCAAAAACATTCAGTACTTC; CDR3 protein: CATSSGSGGAYEAKNIQYF
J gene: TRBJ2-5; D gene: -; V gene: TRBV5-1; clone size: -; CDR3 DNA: TGCGCCAGCAGCCAACTGGGAGGCCAAGAGACCCAGTACTTC; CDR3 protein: CASSQLGGQETQYF
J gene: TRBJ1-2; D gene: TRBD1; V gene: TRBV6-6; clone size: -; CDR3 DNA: TGTGCCAGCAGTTACTCGACAGGGGGTGGGCGCTACACCTTC; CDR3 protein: CASSYSTGGGRYTF
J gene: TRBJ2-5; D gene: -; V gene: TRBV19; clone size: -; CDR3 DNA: TGTGCCAGTAACAGGGCGAACCAAGAGACCCAGTACTTC; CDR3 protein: CASNRANQETQYF
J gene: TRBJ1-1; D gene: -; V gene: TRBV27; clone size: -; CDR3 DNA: TGTGCCAGCAGTTTTTTAGGGGCGGGTGGGGCTGAAGCTTTCTTT; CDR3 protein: CASSFLGAGGAEAFF
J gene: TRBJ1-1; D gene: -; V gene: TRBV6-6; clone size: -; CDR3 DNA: TGTGCCAGCAGGTCGACGGGCACTGAAGCTTTCTTT; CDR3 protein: CASRSTGTEAFF
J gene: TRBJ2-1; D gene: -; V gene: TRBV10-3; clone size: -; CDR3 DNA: TGTGCCATCAGGGACGTCTACAATGAGCAGTTCTTC; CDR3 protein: CAIRDVYNEQFF
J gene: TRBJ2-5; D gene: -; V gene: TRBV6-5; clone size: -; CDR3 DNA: TGTGCCAGCAGTTACTCTACGCTGAGTGGCCAGACCCAGTACTTC; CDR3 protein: CASSYSTLSGQTQYF
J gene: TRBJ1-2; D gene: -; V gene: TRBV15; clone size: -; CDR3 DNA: TGTGCCACCAGCACTGCAGTAAACTATGGCTACACCTTC; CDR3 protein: CATSTAVNYGYTF
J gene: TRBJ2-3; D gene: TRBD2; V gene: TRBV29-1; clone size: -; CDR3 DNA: TGCAGCGCTCGGGAGGCCACAGATACGCAGTATTTT; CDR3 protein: CSAREATDTQYF
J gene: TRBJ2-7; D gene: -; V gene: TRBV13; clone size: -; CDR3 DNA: TGTGCCAGCAGCTTAGTTAGTGCTAGCGAGAACTCCTACGAGCAGTACTTC; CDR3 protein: CASSLVSASENSYEQYF
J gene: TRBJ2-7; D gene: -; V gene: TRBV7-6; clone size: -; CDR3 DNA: TGTGCCAGCAGTTTAGAGACAGGCTACGAGCAGTACTTC; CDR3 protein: CASSLETGYEQYF
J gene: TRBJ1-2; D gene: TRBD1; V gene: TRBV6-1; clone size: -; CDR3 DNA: TGTGCCAGCAGCTCGACAGGGGGCATCTATGGCTACACCTTC; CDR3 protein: CASSSTGGIYGYTF